This T cell receptor (beta chain) was found in a study of blood T cell repertoires in COVID-19. The assay was immunoSEQ multiplex PCR, and TCRdb's table has in-frame clones only and misses some. This table has approximately 140,000 clones, about nine tenths appearing once. The origin of this receptor is a human donor with COVID-19, enrolled during active disease. The donor label of this sample is uncertain. Material: peripheral blood.

The DNA for the CDR3 is TGTGCCAGCAGTTCCCGGGGGTTAGGGGGCAAGAATGAGCAGTTCTTC. Its protein is CASSSRGLGGKNEQFF. This chain joins TRBV6-5 and TRBJ2-1; possibly TRBD1 for D (7 bases). Germline values: CDR1 MNHEY, CDR2 SVGAGI. The CDR3 contains 16 residues. Trimming shortened V by 4 bases and J by 7 bases, and 20 bases separated the two germline ends.